The sequence of this T cell receptor beta chain was determined in a study of cytomegalovirus exposure and HLA in healthy donors. Across the whole study: There were more than 350 genotyped donors. Of these, 75% to 85% fell in the genetic ancestry cluster associated with self-reported Caucasian donors.

Use of 60 Vbeta and 13 Jbeta primers characterized the PCR. TCRdb keeps only in-frame clones here, not all; method: immunoSEQ multiplex PCR. The sample includes over 150,000 clones, 70% to 85% of them seen just once. In regard to this clone: Antigen specificity is unknown.

This CDR3 is built from 13 residues. Germline loops: CDR1 WSHSY, CDR2 SAAADI. V gave up 3 bases and J gave up 3 bases, with 9 bases separating them. Broader study findings: Researchers reported in a later analysis that a missense DCLRE1C variant was tied to TCR beta V- and J-gene trimming. A later analysis reportedly found that, within productive TCRs, an Asian-associated ancestry cluster had fewer N-insertions than the mean observed across the approximately 670 donors. TCR association rates varied by HLA locus in a later analysis, with DRB1 highest and HLA-C lowest.

This TCR came from a middle-aged man in good health and CMV-seronegative. Sequenced input: PBMCs. The gene calls are TRBV10-2 and TRBJ2-7, with D tentatively TRBD1 (5 bases). This chain's CDR3 is CASSEGADYEQYF. The CDR3 DNA sequence: TGCGCCAGCAGTGAAGGGGCAGACTACGAGCAGTACTTC.